Here is one TCR beta chain with its context. What it binds is unknown. The record originates from a study of T cell repertoires in cytomegalovirus infection. Study context: In the study, CMV epitopes included recently identified HLA-C-restricted and well-studied HLA-B-restricted ones.

The study's findings and limits: What dominated the ex vivo response were HLA-C-restricted CMV-specific TCR beta clonotypes.

The V gene end was trimmed by 6 bases and the J gene end by 8 bases; junction bases not matched to a gene: 4. Germline V gene data show CDR1 as MNHEY and CDR2 as SMNVEV (reference sequence). This CDR3 comprises 12 residues. Each CDR3 protein gets one entry after TCRdb re-called the reads with MiXCR. This sample has fewer than 950,000 distinct CDR3 sequences, with around a third found just once. This rearrangement joins TRBV27 to TRBJ2-1; TRBD2 agrees at 7 bases. This clonotype was obtained from a human donor in good health (CMV status not recorded). Some clones in this sample may be carry-over from other donors' samples. Source: cultured CD8+ T cells from PBMCs, taken from culture after CMV antigen stimulation. The CDR3 reads CASRGLDYEQFF. The CDR3 bases are TGTGCCAGCAGAGGACTAGATTATGAGCAGTTCTTC.